This TCR beta chain was retrieved from a study of blood T cell dynamics during melanoma immunotherapy. Study-wide results and limits: Disease-control patients' PBMC repertoires became either more clonal or more diverse at W3.

Comments on this clone: Its target is not known.

The time point: week 3, after first cycle of checkpoint inhibitor. One draw preceded checkpoint blockade; another followed its first cycle at week 3. Patients with prior systemic cancer treatment, concomitant immunosuppressants, or other active malignancies were excluded. A fixed DNA input of about 350 ng was used per bulk PBMC sample. Sequencing was performed with immunoSEQ multiplex PCR; in TCRdb, only in-frame clones are kept and a portion is missing. The data hold fewer than 30,000 clones, with approximately 88% observed a single time. V lost 2 bases and J lost 5, with 7 bases in between. The CDR3 extends over 11 amino acids. From germline, CDR1 is GTSNPN and CDR2 SVGIG (reference sequence).

This TCR derives from a human donor with melanoma. The sample consisted of blood, taken from a patient treated with checkpoint blockade. This chain joins TRBV30 and TRBJ2-7; D remains ambiguous. The CDR3 protein is CAWSYKHEQYF. The DNA for the CDR3 is TGTGCCTGGAGTTATAAGCACGAGCAGTACTTC.